These 21 T cell receptor beta chains share one sample of origin, sequenced in a study of shared clonotypes between healthy human individuals (dated by TCRdb to about 2020). To prepare the library, the immunoSEQ multiplex PCR assay was applied. The immuneACCESS repertoire file appears here via TCRdb, limited to in-frame rearrangements. These files lack a portion of the clones; in checked studies, under half of the deficit traces to unresolved V genes, and the cause of the others is not known. The sample table lists roughly 2.2 million clones, approximately 95% of them with a count of one. The ten largest clones add up to 0.39% of the sample. Sequencing input: naive CD4+ T cells from PBMCs. Sample cell subset or site, as interpreted from the label and publication: CD45RA+ positively selected. Source of these receptors: a man aged 18 to 30 in good health. Some clones in this sample may be carry-over from other donors' samples.

The CDR3 sequence is CASSIAGSLNHQYF. The CDR3 DNA sequence: TGTGCCAGTAGTATAGCCGGGAGCCTGAACCACCAGTATTTT. This chain joins TRBV19 and TRBJ2-3; TRBD2 might be the D (6 bases). This CDR3 has 14 amino acids. The V and J ends lost 1 base and 12 bases respectively, with 17 bases between them. Germline values: CDR1 LNHDA, CDR2 SQIVND (reference sequence).

The chain carries TRBV19 and TRBJ1-1; D possibly corresponds to TRBD1 (5 bases). CDR3 size: 15 residues. The V gene lost 3 bases and the J gene lost 2 bases, with 13 bases spanning the gap. The germline CDR1 and CDR2 sequences are LNHDA and SQIVND (reference sequence). The CDR3 sequence: CASSIDGTSNTEAFF. The CDR3 DNA reads TGTGCCAGTAGTATTGACGGGACCTCAAACACTGAAGCTTTCTTT.

The V and J genes are TRBV28 and TRBJ1-1, with 7 bases that match TRBD1. CDR1 MDHEN and CDR2 SYDVKM come from the germline V gene. CDR3 length: 15 residues. V shed 6 bases and J 6 bases; nucleotides not matched to a gene: 13. This CDR3 reads CASRPGTAERAEAFF. CDR3 in DNA: TGTGCCAGCAGGCCCGGGACAGCAGAACGGGCTGAAGCTTTCTTT.

In its sample, this clone was seen once. This chain links TRBV7-3 with TRBJ2-1, with D unresolved. CDR1 SGHTA and CDR2 FQGTGA come from the germline V gene. Trimming took 1 base from V and 4 from J, leaving 14 bases between them. The CDR3 spans 16 residues. DNA of the CDR3: TGTGCCAGCAGCTTAAGGATTCACTCGGCGTACAATGAGCAGTTCTTC. Translation: CASSLRIHSAYNEQFF.

The rearrangement joins TRBV7-3 to TRBJ1-1; D is unresolved. Germline V gene lookup returns CDR1 SGHTA and CDR2 FQGTGA. The CDR3 contains 14 residues. V shed 6 bases and J shed 0 bases, with 11 bases lying between them. The CDR3 DNA sequence: TGTGCCAGCAGTGGAGTGACGGTGAACACTGAAGCTTTCTTT. Protein product: CASSGVTVNTEAFF.

V is TRBV25-1 and J is TRBJ1-2; 7 bases line up with TRBD1. This CDR3 has 12 residues. With 2 bases clipped from V and 7 bases from J, the junction kept 1 base outside the gene matches. CDR1 and CDR2 from the germline V gene are MGHDK and SYGVNS. The CDR3 DNA follows: TGTGCCAGCAGTGAAGGACAGGTTGGCTACACCTTC. Protein: CASSEGQVGYTF.

The chain joins TRBV5-1 to TRBJ2-7; TRBD2 is a possible D gene (6 bases). Germline V gene lookup returns CDR1 SGHRS and CDR2 YFSETQ. V dropped 0 bases and J dropped 2 bases, with 9 bases sitting between them. This CDR3 has 14 residues. The CDR3 region has the DNA TGCGCCAGCAGCTTGGTCGGGAGCCCCTACGAGCAGTACTTC. This sequence encodes CASSLVGSPYEQYF.

Concerning this clone: Other DNA sequences in the same sample also yield this CDR3. V is TRBV7-2 and J is TRBJ2-4, with D perhaps TRBD2 (5 bases). Germline V gene data show CDR1 as SGHTA and CDR2 as FQGNSA. The CDR3 has 13 residues. The V end was cut by 3 bases, the J end by 7 bases, with 10 bases between. CDR3 residues: CASSLEGGNIQYF. CDR3 in DNA: TGTGCCAGCAGCTTGGAAGGCGGGAACATTCAGTACTTC. Based on the CDR3 plus reference TRBV7-2 and TRBJ2-4, the full variable domain is GAGVSQSPSNKVTEKGKDVELRCDPISGHTALYWYRQSLGQGLEFLIYFQGNSAPDKSGLPSDRFSAERTGGSVSTLTIQRTQQEDSAVYLCASSLEGGNIQYFGAGTRLSVL.

The rearrangement uses TRBV29-1 and TRBJ2-1, with 9 bases aligning to TRBD2. CDR1 and CDR2 from the germline V gene are SQVTM and ANQGSEA. The CDR3 totals 13 residues. Unmatched junction bases numbered 6, after V lost 4 bases and J lost 8 bases. CDR3 region: CSVVAGARDEQFF. Written as DNA, the CDR3 is TGCAGCGTTGTAGCGGGAGCCCGGGATGAGCAGTTCTTC.

This clone has only one observation. Additional DNA sequences in this sample encode the identical CDR3. The chain is built from TRBV18 and TRBJ1-2, with TRBD1 matching over 7 bases. In germline, CDR1 is KGHSH, CDR2 LQKENI. CDR3 length equals 14 residues. Trimming took 3 bases from V and 3 from J; bases not matched to a gene: 4. The chain's CDR3 is CASSPGQEYYGYTF. CDR3 nucleotides: TGTGCCAGCTCACCCGGACAGGAGTACTATGGCTACACCTTC.

The chain couples TRBV19 to TRBJ1-5, with TRBD1 as a possible D gene (6 bases). Germline V gives CDR1 LNHDA, CDR2 SQIVND (reference sequence). V was shortened by 7 bases and J by 2 bases, with 12 bases between the two germline ends. The CDR3 is 14 residues long. The CDR3 here is CASKDSLRNQPQHF. The CDR3 DNA follows: TGTGCCAGTAAGGACAGCTTACGCAATCAGCCCCAGCATTTT.

For this clone: This CDR3 is also generated by other DNA sequences in the sample. This chain uses TRBV5-4 with TRBJ2-1, with D perhaps matching TRBD2 (5 bases). Trimming cost V 1 base and J 2 bases, with 10 bases left between them. Germline assignment: CDR1 SGHNT and CDR2 YYREEE (reference sequence). The CDR3 runs to 15 residues. The CDR3 coding sequence is TGTGCCAGCAGCTTGACTAGTGGCCCCTACAATGAGCAGTTCTTC. Protein product: CASSLTSGPYNEQFF.

Of note for this clone: In the same sample, other DNA sequences code for this CDR3. The rearrangement links TRBV27 to TRBJ2-5; D call uncertain. Trimming cost V 2 bases and J 4 bases, with 8 bases left between them. Germline V CDR1 and CDR2: MNHEY, SMNVEV (reference sequence). CDR3 length equals 13 residues. The CDR3 bases are TGTGCCAGCAGTTTAAAGTGGGGAGAGACCCAGTACTTC. It encodes CASSLKWGETQYF.

V and J are TRBV11-2 and TRBJ2-4; the match to TRBD2 covers 9 bases. The junction had 11 bases not matched to a gene; V was cut back by 5 bases and J by 0 bases. Germline CDR1 SGHAT, CDR2 FQNNGV. The CDR3 covers 18 residues. DNA of the CDR3: TGTGCCAGCAGCCTATTAGCGGGAGAGAGGGTAGCCAAAAACATTCAGTACTTC. This codes for CASSLLAGERVAKNIQYF.

The chain carries TRBV28 and TRBJ2-2; 9 bases are shared with TRBD2. The J segment lost 2 bases and the V segment lost 11 bases, leaving 0 bases of the junction unmatched. This CDR3 has 12 amino acids. Germline V lookup: CDR1 MDHEN, CDR2 SYDVKM. The CDR3 is CAGTSNTGELFF. CDR3 DNA sequence: TGTGCCGGGACTAGCAACACCGGGGAGCTGTTTTTT. The full variable domain, with the rest looked up from reference TRBV28 and TRBJ2-2, is DVKVTQSSRYLVKRTGEKVFLECVQDMDHENMFWYRQDPGLGLRLIYFSYDVKMKEKGDIPEGYSVSREKKERFSLILESASTNQTSMYLCAGTSNTGELFFGEGSRLTVL.

The rearrangement links TRBV6-6 to TRBJ1-2; the D is unclear. The CDR3 loop spans 11 amino acids. Trimming stripped 5 bases from V and 8 bases from J, with 9 bases between. The germline V gene has CDR1 MNHNY and CDR2 SVGAGI (reference sequence). CDR3 sequence: CASSAPPGYTF. The CDR3 DNA reads as TGTGCCAGCAGTGCCCCCCCCGGCTACACCTTC.

The chain couples TRBV27 to TRBJ2-7, with D unclear. The germline gives CDR1 MNHEY, CDR2 SMNVEV (reference sequence). Trimming stripped 4 bases from V and 3 bases from J, with 16 bases between. This CDR3 contains 15 residues. For the CDR3, the DNA is TGTGCCAGCAGTTGGTCCGGCCGGGCCTTCTACGAGCAGTACTTC. Its translation is CASSWSGRAFYEQYF.

The V call is TRBV7-3, the J call TRBJ2-2, with 8 nucleotides matching TRBD1. The CDR3 totals 16 residues. V trimming: 5 bases; J trimming: 1 base; junction bases outside the gene matches: 6. Germline V gives CDR1 SGHTA, CDR2 FQGTGA. The CDR3 nucleotides read TGTGCCAGCAGCCCCACCGGGACAGGGAACACCGGGGAGCTGTTTTTT. Translated, it gives CASSPTGTGNTGELFF.

The chain links TRBV18 to TRBJ2-7; TRBD2 matches 8 bases. The CDR3 contains 16 residues. Losses at the gene ends were 3 bases for V and 0 bases for J; bases not matched to a gene: 7. Germline-derived CDR1 and CDR2 are KGHSH and LQKENI. The CDR3 sequence is CASSPRGSGSSYEQYF. The CDR3 DNA follows: TGTGCCAGCTCACCCCGAGGGAGCGGGAGCTCCTACGAGCAGTACTTC.

The CDR3 DNA reads as TGTGCCAGCAGCTTACCCATTCGCGCGGGAACACTAGCCAAAAACATTCAGTACTTC. This codes for CASSLPIRAGTLAKNIQYF. The chain employs TRBV7-9 and TRBJ2-4; a weak D match, TRBD2 (6 bases). V gave up 2 bases and J gave up 0 bases, with 20 bases separating them. The length of the CDR3 is 19 residues. Per germline, CDR1 SEHNR and CDR2 FQNEAQ (reference sequence).

CDR3 DNA: TGTGCCAGCAGCTGGGCTAGCAGAAACACCGGGGAGCTGTTTTTT. Its protein is CASSWASRNTGELFF. The chain couples TRBV5-4 to TRBJ2-2; tentatively, D is TRBD2 (5 bases). CDR3 length: 15 amino acids. Germline lookup yields CDR1 SGHNT and CDR2 YYREEE (reference sequence). With 3 bases removed from V and 2 bases from J, the gap between germline ends came to 11 bases.